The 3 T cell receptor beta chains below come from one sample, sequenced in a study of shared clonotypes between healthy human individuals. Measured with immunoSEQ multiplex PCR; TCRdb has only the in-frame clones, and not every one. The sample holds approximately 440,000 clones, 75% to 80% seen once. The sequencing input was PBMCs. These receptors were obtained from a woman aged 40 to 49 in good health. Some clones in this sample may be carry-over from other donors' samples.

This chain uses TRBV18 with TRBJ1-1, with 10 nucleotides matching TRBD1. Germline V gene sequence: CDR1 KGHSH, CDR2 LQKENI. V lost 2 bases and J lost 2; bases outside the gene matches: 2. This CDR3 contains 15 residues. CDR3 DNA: TGTGCCAGCTCACCAGGGACAGGGGAAAACACTGAAGCTTTCTTT. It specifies CASSPGTGENTEAFF.

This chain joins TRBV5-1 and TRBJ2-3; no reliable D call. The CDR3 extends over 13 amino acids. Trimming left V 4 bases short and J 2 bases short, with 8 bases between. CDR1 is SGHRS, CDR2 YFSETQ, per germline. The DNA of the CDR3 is TGCGCCAGCAGCCCCACATCCACAGATACGCAGTATTTT. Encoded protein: CASSPTSTDTQYF.

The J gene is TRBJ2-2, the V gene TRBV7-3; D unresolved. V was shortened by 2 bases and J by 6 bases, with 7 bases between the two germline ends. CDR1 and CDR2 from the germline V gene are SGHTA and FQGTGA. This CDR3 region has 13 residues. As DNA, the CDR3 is TGTGCCAGCAGCTTACTAGTCCCCGGGGAGCTGTTTTTT. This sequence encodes CASSLLVPGELFF.